The following is a TCR beta chain sequence with its context. The sample comes from a study of blood T cell repertoires in COVID-19. The wider study: T cells, B-cell-depleted T cells, or PBMCs provided the cDNA or gDNA that served as material.

Produced via immunoSEQ multiplex PCR; TCRdb's table is partial and in-frame only. The data contain a few hundred thousand clones, more than 85% of them singletons. The germline CDR1 and CDR2 sequences are MGHRA and YSYEKL. The CDR3 runs to 16 residues. With 1 base clipped from V and 5 bases from J, the junction kept 6 bases outside the gene matches. Study members were between about 18 and 95 years old and lived in roughly 24 US regions. In Cohort 3, a recovered donor had either two negative PCRs, clearance, or symptom resolution. The sequenced material came from PBMCs or T cells enriched from blood (not recorded which). The TCR originated in a woman in her twenties or thirties who had recovered from COVID-19. V gene TRBV4-1 combines with J gene TRBJ2-2, with 8 bases fitting TRBD1. CDR3 bases: TGCGCCAGCAGCCAAGTTAGACAGGGGAGGACCGGGGAGCTGTTTTTT. Translated: CASSQVRQGRTGELFF.